These T cell receptor beta chains were read from a single sample in a study of cytomegalovirus exposure and HLA in healthy donors. Sequencing was performed with immunoSEQ multiplex PCR; in TCRdb, only in-frame clones are kept and a portion is missing. The sample records 150,000 to 200,000 clones, roughly 82% being singletons. Sample: PBMCs. The receptors here all came from a man aged 18 to 30 in good health and CMV-seropositive. Both conserved end residues are part of each CDR3. A D gene is named only where the DNA matches it firmly. The size entry is marked missing in some rows and otherwise reads once, few, many or a size class.

size	V	J	D	DNA	CDR3
NA	TRBV5-3	TRBJ2-1	NA	TGTGCCAGAAGCTTGTTCCCCGCGAGGTTCAATGAGCAGTTCTTC	CARSLFPARFNEQFF
NA	TRBV27	TRBJ1-3	NA	TGTGCCAGCAGTTTAGTAACAAGCGGGGGGCCTGGAAACACCATATATTTT	CASSLVTSGGPGNTIYF
few	TRBV7-6	TRBJ2-3	NA	TGTGCCAGCAGCCTCAGGGGTAGAACCACAGATACGCAGTATTTT	CASSLRGRTTDTQYF
NA	TRBV18	TRBJ2-7	NA	TGTGCCAGCTTGGGGCTTAGGTACGAGCAGTACTTC	CASLGLRYEQYF
NA	TRBV25-1	TRBJ2-3	NA	TGTGCCAGCAGACATCAAGATACGCAGTATTTT	CASRHQDTQYF
NA	TRBV5-6	TRBJ2-5	TRBD2	TGTGCCAGCAGTCTAACTAGCGGGAGACGTGAGACCCAGTACTTC	CASSLTSGRRETQYF
NA	TRBV11-3	TRBJ1-1	NA	TGTGCCAGCAGCTTGGTCTCGGGTGAAGCTTTCTTT	CASSLVSGEAFF
NA	TRBV30	TRBJ2-1	NA	TGTGCCTGGACTCAAAGCCTCAACTTCCACAATGAGCAGTTCTTC	CAWTQSLNFHNEQFF
few	TRBV5-1	TRBJ1-4	NA	TGCGCCAGCAGCTTGGTTGGGGTCTTGGACGGGATGGAAAAACTGTTTTTT	CASSLVGVLDGMEKLFF
NA	TRBV28	TRBJ2-7	NA	TGTGCCAGCAGTGACAGCCTCCTAAGGGACGAGCAGTACTTC	CASSDSLLRDEQYF
NA	TRBV7-8	TRBJ1-5	TRBD1	TGTGCCAGCAGCTGGGGACAGGGGTCGGGTCAGCCCCAGCATTTT	CASSWGQGSGQPQHF
NA	TRBV7-2	TRBJ2-5	TRBD2	TGTGCCAGCAGCTTACTGGCGGGGGGAGAGACCCAGTACTTC	CASSLLAGGETQYF
NA	TRBV4-2	TRBJ1-4	TRBD1	TGTGCCAGCAGCGGGACAGGGACTAATGAAAAACTGTTTTTT	CASSGTGTNEKLFF
NA	TRBV27	TRBJ1-5	NA	TGTGCCAGCAGTTTAAACGGACAGACCAATCAGCCCCAGCATTTT	CASSLNGQTNQPQHF
NA	TRBV9	TRBJ1-2	NA	TGTGCCAGCAGCGGCGGGAACCCGGTAACTCCATATGGCTACACCTTC	CASSGGNPVTPYGYTF
NA	TRBV4-1	TRBJ2-7	NA	TGCGCCAGCAGCCAAGACTTCCCTAGGAACGAGCAGTACTTC	CASSQDFPRNEQYF
NA	TRBV15	TRBJ1-5	NA	TGTGCCACCAGCAGAGATCGTGAGGGCGGCCAGCCCCAGCATTTT	CATSRDREGGQPQHF
NA	TRBV6-1	TRBJ1-4	TRBD1	TGTGCCAGCAGTGAAGGACAGGGGGCTAATGAAAAACTGTTTTTT	CASSEGQGANEKLFF
NA	TRBV5-6	TRBJ1-2	TRBD1	TGTGCCAGCAGCCGCCCCACAGGGGTTGATGGCTACACCTTC	CASSRPTGVDGYTF
NA	TRBV5-6	TRBJ2-7	TRBD1	TGTGCCAGCAGCGACACCGGACAGGGAAGCCGCGAGCAGTACTTC	CASSDTGQGSREQYF
NA	TRBV28	TRBJ2-7	NA	TGTGCCAGCACCACATGGGAGGGGGGTACCTACGAGCAGTACTTC	CASTTWEGGTYEQYF
NA	TRBV7-9	TRBJ2-7	TRBD1	TGTGCCAGCAGCTTAGCTGAGGGGGCTTCCAACGAGCAGTACTTC	CASSLAEGASNEQYF
NA	TRBV30	TRBJ1-1	NA	TGTGCCTGGAGCCGCCTTAGAGGCACTGAAGCTTTCTTT	CAWSRLRGTEAFF
NA	TRBV29-1	TRBJ1-4	NA	TGCAGCGTTGTACCAGGGGTAGGGCGGGATGAAAAACTGTTTTTT	CSVVPGVGRDEKLFF
NA	TRBV25-1	TRBJ2-1	NA	TGTGCCAGCATCTCGAATCGGGAGAGCTCCTACAATGAGCAGTTCTTC	CASISNRESSYNEQFF
NA	TRBV9	TRBJ2-1	TRBD2	TGTGCCAGCAGCGTGGGACTAGCGTCCCTCAATGAGCAGTTCTTC	CASSVGLASLNEQFF
NA	TRBV5-6	TRBJ2-4	NA	TGTGCCAGCATACGGAGGGCGGCCAAAAACATTCAGTACTTC	CASIRRAAKNIQYF
NA	TRBV30	TRBJ1-1	NA	TGTGCCTGGCATGGACAGTGGATGAACACTGAAGCTTTCTTT	CAWHGQWMNTEAFF
NA	TRBV15	TRBJ2-2	NA	TGTGCCACCAGCAGGGAAAGGGGTTGGGACACCGGGGAGCTGTTTTTT	CATSRERGWDTGELFF
NA	TRBV4-3	TRBJ2-1	NA	TGCGCCAGCAGCCAAGGGAGGAATGAGCAGTTCTTC	CASSQGRNEQFF
NA	TRBV6-5	TRBJ2-1	TRBD2	TGTGCCAGCATTTCCCCCAGCGGGAGGGAGTTCTTC	CASISPSGREFF
NA	TRBV6-1	TRBJ2-1	TRBD1	TGTGCCAGCGAGGGACAGGGGGAATACAATGAGCAGTTCTTC	CASEGQGEYNEQFF
NA	TRBV7-6	TRBJ2-2	NA	TGTGCCAGCAACTCTGGAGGGCTCACCGGGGAGCTGTTTTTT	CASNSGGLTGELFF
NA	TRBV30	TRBJ1-3	NA	TGTGCCTGGACCCGGGGAGGCCGAAACACCATATATTTT	CAWTRGGRNTIYF
NA	TRBV6-5	TRBJ1-1	NA	TGTGCCAGCACCCCCCCCGGGGGGCAAGCTTTCTTT	CASTPPGGQAFF
NA	TRBV29-1	TRBJ2-7	TRBD2	TGCAGCGTTGCAGGGCTAGCGGGAGCAATCTACGAGCAGTACTTC	CSVAGLAGAIYEQYF
NA	TRBV28	TRBJ1-2	NA	TGTGCCAGCAGTTCCCATAACTATGGCTACACCTTC	CASSSHNYGYTF
NA	TRBV5-4	TRBJ2-1	NA	TGTGCCAGCAGCCTCCTAGGGGGCTCCTACAATGAGCAGTTCTTC	CASSLLGGSYNEQFF
NA	TRBV7-9	TRBJ2-7	TRBD2	TGTGCCAGCAGCCGCTGGGCGGGAGGGCCTTACGAGCAGTACTTC	CASSRWAGGPYEQYF
NA	TRBV27	TRBJ2-7	NA	TGTGCCAGCAGTTTCGGGGGACCAACTTGTCCGGGGCAGTACTTC	CASSFGGPTCPGQYF